Listed below are T cell receptor beta chains from one sample, sequenced in a study of blood T cells in healthy people across ages. Each CDR3 protein gets one entry after TCRdb re-called the 5' RACE reads with MiXCR. This table has 600,000 to 1,000,000 distinct CDR3 sequences, 20% to 25% appearing once. The same sample was also used in a study of T cells of mothers and their children.

The sample comprised blood. The receptors derive from a boy between 10 and 17 years old in good health. Both conserved end residues are part of each CDR3. The D gene is left open where the match is weak. Where a row states a size, it is once, few, many or the class of an expanded clone; other rows omit it.

many	TRBV6-5	TRBJ2-1	TRBD2	CASSPGLGYNEQFF	TGTGCCAGCAGTCCGGGACTAGGCTACAATGAGCAGTTCTTC
-	TRBV25-1	TRBJ2-3	-	CASSENEPTQYF	TGTGCCAGCAGTGAAAATGAGCCGACGCAGTATTTT
-	TRBV20-1	TRBJ2-1	TRBD2	CSARNPSGRNEQFF	TGCAGTGCTAGAAACCCTAGCGGGAGGAATGAGCAGTTCTTC
-	TRBV12-3/TRBV12-4	TRBJ1-4	-	CASSLWRIPEKLFF	TGTGCCAGCAGTTTGTGGCGAATCCCCGAAAAACTGTTTTTT
-	TRBV25-1	TRBJ1-2	-	CASSGSGRFNYGYTF	TGTGCCAGCAGTGGCTCAGGGAGATTTAACTATGGCTACACCTTC
-	TRBV18	TRBJ2-1	-	CASSPNVGTGYNEQFF	TGTGCCAGCTCACCGAATGTCGGGACTGGATACAATGAGCAGTTCTTC
few	TRBV5-1	TRBJ2-1	TRBD2	CASSLGVAGVGEQFF	TGCGCCAGCAGCTTGGGAGTAGCGGGAGTGGGTGAGCAGTTCTTC
few	TRBV28	TRBJ2-5	-	CASAPGGREETQYF	TGTGCCAGCGCCCCCGGGGGCAGGGAAGAGACCCAGTACTTC
-	TRBV11-2	TRBJ2-7	TRBD2	CASSLSPTSEYEQYF	TGTGCCAGCAGCTTATCCCCGACTAGCGAGTACGAGCAGTACTTC
-	TRBV14	TRBJ2-3	TRBD2	CASSAPGGYTDTQYF	TGTGCCAGCAGCGCCCCGGGGGGATACACAGATACGCAGTATTTT
-	TRBV15	TRBJ1-2	-	CATSRRGPLYGYTF	TGTGCCACCAGCAGACGGGGCCCTCTTTATGGCTACACCTTC
-	TRBV5-1	TRBJ2-7	-	CASSLAETLYEQYF	TGCGCCAGCAGCTTGGCCGAGACCCTCTACGAGCAGTACTTC
-	TRBV28	TRBJ2-7	-	CASSLDYSYSSYEQYF	TGTGCCAGCAGTTTAGACTACAGCTATAGCTCCTACGAGCAGTACTTC
-	TRBV14	TRBJ1-5	-	CASSLGRSQPQHF	TGTGCCAGCAGCCTCGGCAGATCTCAGCCCCAGCATTTT
-	TRBV9	TRBJ2-3	-	CASSVDRVDTQYF	TGTGCCAGCAGCGTAGACAGGGTTGATACGCAGTATTTT
-	TRBV4-1	TRBJ2-1	TRBD2	CASGRVAGGLINEQFF	TGCGCCAGCGGTCGGGTGGCGGGAGGTCTTATCAATGAGCAGTTCTTC
few	TRBV25-1	TRBJ2-7	-	CASSEYVVASVSYEQYF	TGTGCCAGCAGTGAATATGTGGTAGCTAGCGTCTCCTACGAGCAGTACTTC
few	TRBV18	TRBJ2-5	-	CASSPRTDSQETQYF	TGTGCCAGCTCACCACGGACAGACTCCCAAGAGACCCAGTACTTC
-	TRBV7-8	TRBJ2-5	-	CASSLVLIGAQETQYF	TGTGCCAGCAGCTTAGTTCTGATCGGGGCTCAAGAGACCCAGTACTTC
few	TRBV6-2/TRBV6-3	TRBJ2-2	-	CASSYQPVNTGELFF	TGTGCCAGCAGTTACCAACCAGTTAACACCGGGGAGCTGTTTTTT
-	TRBV6-5	TRBJ1-4	-	CASSFLTAPGEEKLFF	TGTGCCAGCAGTTTCCTAACAGCCCCCGGTGAGGAAAAACTGTTTTTT
-	TRBV20-1	TRBJ2-3	-	CSATRESDTQYF	TGCAGTGCTACTCGGGAGTCAGATACGCAGTATTTT
-	TRBV29-1	TRBJ1-1	-	CSSEADTEAFF	TGCAGCTCGGAAGCGGACACTGAAGCTTTCTTT
-	TRBV5-4	TRBJ2-1	-	CASSFGAGDEQFF	TGTGCCAGCAGCTTTGGGGCCGGGGATGAGCAGTTCTTC
few	TRBV28	TRBJ2-5	TRBD2	CASSIAGGPVETQYF	TGTGCCAGCAGTATAGCGGGGGGGCCCGTAGAGACCCAGTACTTC
-	TRBV5-1	TRBJ1-1	-	CATGSGSGTEAFF	TGCGCCACCGGCTCGGGATCGGGCACTGAAGCTTTCTTT
once	TRBV7-9	TRBJ2-7	-	CASSLLGWGPYEQYF	TGTGCCAGCAGCCTCCTTGGATGGGGTCCCTACGAGCAGTACTTC
-	TRBV5-1	TRBJ1-1	-	CASSPRRSNTEAFF	TGCGCCAGCAGCCCGCGACGGTCGAACACTGAAGCTTTCTTT
few	TRBV9	TRBJ1-4	-	CASSVGGIGTNEKLFF	TGTGCCAGCAGCGTTGGGGGAATAGGAACTAATGAAAAACTGTTTTTT
-	TRBV7-2	TRBJ1-2	-	CASSFWDDLFRYGYTF	TGTGCCAGCAGCTTCTGGGACGACCTTTTCAGATATGGCTACACCTTC
few	TRBV4-2	TRBJ1-4	-	CASSQDPTGVLNEKLFF	TGTGCCAGCAGCCAGGACCCGACAGGTGTCCTCAATGAAAAACTGTTTTTT
few	TRBV14	TRBJ1-1	TRBD1	CASSLLDRGGTEAFF	TGTGCCAGCAGCCTCCTGGACAGGGGAGGCACTGAAGCTTTCTTT
few	TRBV11-3	TRBJ2-3	TRBD1	CASSLGQGAVDTQYF	TGTGCCAGCAGCTTGGGCCAGGGGGCCGTAGATACGCAGTATTTT
few	TRBV5-1	TRBJ2-1	-	CASSLVLGFGNEQFF	TGCGCCAGCAGCTTAGTTTTGGGGTTTGGGAATGAGCAGTTCTTC
few	TRBV9	TRBJ2-1	-	CASSARTIPDEQFF	TGTGCCAGCAGCGCCCGGACTATCCCCGATGAGCAGTTCTTC
-	TRBV29-1	TRBJ2-7	TRBD1	CSMTGGRGFEQYF	TGCAGCATGACTGGAGGCAGGGGGTTCGAGCAGTACTTC
-	TRBV5-1	TRBJ2-5	-	CASSLDSVGTQYF	TGCGCCAGCAGTTTGGATTCAGTGGGAACCCAGTACTTC
-	TRBV11-1	TRBJ2-1	-	CASSLERFDEQFF	TGTGCCAGCAGCTTAGAACGCTTTGATGAGCAGTTCTTC
-	TRBV28	TRBJ2-1	-	CASSWGDEQFF	TGTGCCAGCAGTTGGGGCGATGAGCAGTTCTTC
-	TRBV9	TRBJ1-6	-	CASSASGRDSPLHF	TGTGCCAGCAGCGCCTCAGGGAGGGATTCACCCCTCCACTTT
-	TRBV5-6	TRBJ2-7	TRBD1	CASSGTDYEQYF	TGTGCCAGCAGCGGGACAGACTACGAGCAGTACTTC
few	TRBV25-1	TRBJ1-5	-	CASSAGSGQPQHF	TGTGCCAGCAGTGCAGGGTCGGGCCAGCCCCAGCATTTT
-	TRBV20-1	TRBJ2-5	TRBD1	CSANHRGQETQYF	TGCAGTGCTAACCACAGGGGGCAAGAGACCCAGTACTTC
few	TRBV20-1	TRBJ1-2	TRBD1	CSAKTGGVGYTF	TGCAGTGCTAAGACAGGGGGCGTTGGTTACACCTTC
-	TRBV11-1	TRBJ2-3	TRBD2	CASSYPSGSADTQYF	TGTGCCAGCAGCTACCCTAGCGGGAGTGCAGATACGCAGTATTTT
-	TRBV20-1	TRBJ2-7	-	CSARDSQGSFEQYF	TGCAGTGCTAGAGATAGTCAGGGGTCTTTCGAGCAGTACTTC
few	TRBV19	TRBJ2-5	-	CASSMGGARNERFF	TGTGCCAGTAGTATGGGGGGCGCCCGGAATGAGCGGTTCTTC
-	TRBV20-1	TRBJ2-1	TRBD2	CSARDIKLAGFGEQFF	TGCAGTGCTAGAGATATAAAGCTAGCGGGGTTCGGGGAGCAGTTCTTC
-	TRBV12-3/TRBV12-4	TRBJ1-4	-	CASGGDGVTEKLFF	TGTGCCAGCGGCGGGGACGGAGTAACTGAAAAACTGTTTTTT